Here is one T cell receptor beta chain with its context. The antigen remains unidentified. Every one of the patients relapsed after autologous stem cell transplantation (brentuximab vedotin exposure was variable). Best overall response was complete response, partial response or progressive disease in these relapsed/refractory classical Hodgkin lymphoma patients. These data come from a study of PD-1 blockade in classical Hodgkin lymphoma. Study conclusions and caveats: Diversity similar to that of newly diagnosed patients was seen at baseline in complete responders. By C4D1, diversity of CD4+ TCRs had risen significantly, whereas that of CD8+ TCRs had not. When nivolumab was started under 1 year after ASCT, patients were excluded.

Trimming took 0 bases from V and 1 from J, leaving 9 bases between them. The CDR3 is 15 amino acids. CDR1 SGHRS and CDR2 YFSETQ come from the germline V gene. Repertoires were generated with immunoSEQ multiplex PCR, while TCRdb's copy carries only in-frame clones and drops some. Among approximately 15,000 clones, around four fifths were seen once, and the ten largest hold about 20%. The chain links TRBV5-1 to TRBJ2-3, with D maybe TRBD2 (6 bases). The clonotype comes from a human donor with classical Hodgkin lymphoma. The sample in question was peripheral blood mononuclear cells (PBMCs), obtained at baseline. The CDR3 region is CASSLVPGGTDTQYF. CDR3 DNA sequence: TGCGCCAGCAGCTTGGTTCCGGGGGGCACAGATACGCAGTATTTT.